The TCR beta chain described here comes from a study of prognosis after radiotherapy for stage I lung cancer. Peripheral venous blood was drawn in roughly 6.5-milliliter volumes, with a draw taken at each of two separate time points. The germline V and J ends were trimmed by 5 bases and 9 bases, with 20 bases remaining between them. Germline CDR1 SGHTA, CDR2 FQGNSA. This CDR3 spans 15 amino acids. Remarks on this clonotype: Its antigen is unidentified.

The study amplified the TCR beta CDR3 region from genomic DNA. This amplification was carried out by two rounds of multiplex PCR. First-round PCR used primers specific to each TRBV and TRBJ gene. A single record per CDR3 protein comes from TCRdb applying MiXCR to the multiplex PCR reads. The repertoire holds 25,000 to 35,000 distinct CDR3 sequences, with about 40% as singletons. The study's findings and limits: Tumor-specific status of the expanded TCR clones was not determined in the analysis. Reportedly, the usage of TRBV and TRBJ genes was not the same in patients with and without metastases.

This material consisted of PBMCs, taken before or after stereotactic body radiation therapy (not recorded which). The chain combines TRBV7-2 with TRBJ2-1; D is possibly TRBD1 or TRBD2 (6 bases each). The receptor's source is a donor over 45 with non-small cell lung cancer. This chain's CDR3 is CASSRQRGAQGEQFF. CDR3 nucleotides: TGTGCCAGCAGCAGACAGAGGGGGGCGCAGGGTGAGCAGTTCTTC. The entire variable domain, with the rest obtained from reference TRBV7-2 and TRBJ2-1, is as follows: GAGVSQSPSNKVTEKGKDVELRCDPISGHTALYWYRQSLGQGLEFLIYFQGNSAPDKSGLPSDRFSAERTGGSVSTLTIQRTQQEDSAVYLCASSRQRGAQGEQFFGPGTRLTVL.